This T cell receptor beta chain came from a study of T cells after yellow fever vaccination. As for the study in general: Fractions containing few cells were prepared with SMART-Seq v4 Ultra Low Input.

The CDR3 runs 11 residues. Germline CDR1 is MNHEY and CDR2 is SVGAGI. V was trimmed by 2 bases and J by 7 bases, leaving 6 bases between them. UMIs and a universal primer site were added when TCR cDNA was made by 5'RACE template switching. MiXCR, applied by TCRdb to the 5' RACE reads, yields one record per CDR3 protein. The table has around 100,000 distinct CDR3 sequences, about 5.8% seen once; the top ten hold about 40%. On this clonotype itself: Its specificity is not known.

Study-level findings and limits: It was a weaker secondary response, yet one that peaked faster, at day 5 versus 15.

Source: CD8+ T cells sorted from PBMCs, taken 10 days after the yellow fever booster vaccination. The chain is built from TRBV6-5 and TRBJ2-7; D not resolved. This receptor was taken from a man between 18 and 35 years old who received the YFV17D yellow fever vaccine. CDR3 nucleotides: TGTGCCAGCAGTTACGGCGCGGAGCAGTACTTC. Its protein is CASSYGAEQYF.